This T cell receptor (beta chain) was sequenced in a study of cytomegalovirus exposure and HLA in healthy donors. Vbeta (60) and Jbeta (13) primers were used in the PCR. Clones were sequenced by immunoSEQ multiplex PCR, and TCRdb holds only the in-frame ones, with some missing. Of fewer than 250,000 clones in the sample, approximately 80% were seen once. The table lists this clone with a few counts. Antigen: not known. Regarding the study as a whole: In vitro testing confirmed three CMV-associated chains as specific for CMV antigens. Evidence from a later analysis indicated that most CMV-associated TCR beta chains looked HLA-restricted.

With 3 bases clipped from V and 4 bases from J, the junction kept 8 bases outside the gene matches. Per germline, CDR1 MNHNS and CDR2 SASEGT. The CDR3 has 16 amino acids. This receptor was taken from a man younger than 40 in good health and CMV-seronegative. J is TRBJ2-5 and V is TRBV6-1; 10 bases map to TRBD1. The sequenced sample was PBMCs. CDR3 protein: CASSEAGTGDRETQYF. The DNA of the CDR3 is TGTGCCAGCAGTGAGGCCGGGACAGGGGATCGAGAGACCCAGTACTTC.